Following are 8 T cell receptor beta chains from one sample sequenced in a study of beta chain features in type 1 diabetes. Expressed TCRB transcripts were sequenced because the isolated RNA had all been reverse transcribed beforehand. Using immunoSEQ multiplex PCR, the repertoire was profiled, and TCRdb retains in-frame clones only, with some absent. In the table there are hundreds of thousands of clones, about a sixth of which are singletons. Sequencing was done on a sample of naive CD4+ T cells from blood. All receptors derive from a man younger than 30 in good health.

This clone was seen only a few times. The chain couples TRBV4-2 to TRBJ2-1, with 12 bases that match TRBD2. From germline, CDR1 is LGHNA and CDR2 YNFKEQ. This CDR3 has 13 amino acids. The V gene end was trimmed by 6 bases and the J gene end by 8 bases; junction bases not matched to a gene: 2. The CDR3 loop is CASRRTSGDEQFF. For the CDR3, the DNA is TGTGCCAGCAGAAGGACTAGCGGGGATGAGCAGTTCTTC.

The chain is built from TRBV28 and TRBJ1-2; D call uncertain. Germline-derived CDR1 and CDR2 are MDHEN and SYDVKM. The ends were cut back, 7 bases at V and 2 bases at J, with 8 bases in the middle. This CDR3 is built from 12 residues. This CDR3 is CASNSGNYGYTF. DNA for the CDR3: TGTGCCAGCAACTCAGGAAACTATGGCTACACCTTC.

The chain employs TRBV7-2 and TRBJ1-5; the D gene is possibly TRBD1 (6 bases). CDR3 length: 15 amino acids. The germline gives CDR1 SGHTA, CDR2 FQGNSA. Trimming took off 5 bases at V and 6 bases at J, with 17 bases between the two ends. The DNA for the CDR3 is TGTGCCAGCAGCGGTCAACAGGGAGCAGGTCAGCCCCAGCATTTT. Its protein product is CASSGQQGAGQPQHF.

This clone was seen a handful of times. At the DNA level, this CDR3 is encoded by other sequences in the same sample as well. The chain's CDR3 is CSVGGRMNTEAFF. CDR3 sequence (DNA): TGCAGCGTTGGGGGCCGGATGAACACTGAAGCTTTCTTT. The V call is TRBV29-1, the J call TRBJ1-1; a possible D gene is TRBD1 (5 bases). This CDR3 is built from 13 residues. With 4 bases removed from V and 0 bases from J, the gap between germline ends came to 9 bases. The germline V gene has CDR1 SQVTM and CDR2 ANQGSEA. Full variable domain (outside the CDR3, taken from reference TRBV29-1 and TRBJ1-1): SAVISQKPSRDICQRGTSLTIQCQVDSQVTMMFWYRQQPGQSLTLIATANQGSEATYESGFVIDKFPISRPNLTFSTLTVSNMSPEDSSIYLCSVGGRMNTEAFFGQGTRLTVV.

This clone was picked up a small number of times. The DNA of the CDR3 is TGCGCCAGCAGCCCCGGGACAGGGTTTGTTACGGAGACCCAGTACTTC. As protein: CASSPGTGFVTETQYF. The chain employs TRBV5-1 and TRBJ2-5; TRBD1 agrees at 9 bases. CDR1 SGHRS and CDR2 YFSETQ come from the germline V gene. CDR3 size: 16 residues. V shed 4 bases and J 5 bases; nucleotides not matched to a gene: 12.

The J gene is TRBJ2-1, the V gene TRBV27; D is perhaps TRBD1 (7 bases). Trimming left V 0 bases short and J 7 bases short, with 13 bases between. This CDR3 contains 15 residues. Germline V gives CDR1 MNHEY, CDR2 SMNVEV (reference sequence). The CDR3: CASSLSVTGRNEQFF. The DNA of the CDR3 is TGTGCCAGCAGTTTATCGGTGACAGGGAGGAATGAGCAGTTCTTC.

This clone occurred a few times. The chain uses TRBV28 and TRBJ2-7, with D possibly being TRBD1 (5 bases). The CDR3 is made up of 13 amino acids. Per germline, CDR1 MDHEN and CDR2 SYDVKM. Trimming stripped 5 bases from V and 2 bases from J, with 10 bases between. The chain's CDR3 is CASSDSAPYEQYF. The DNA for the CDR3 is TGTGCCAGCAGTGACAGCGCGCCCTACGAGCAGTACTTC.

In this sample, this clone turned up once. V and J are TRBV14 and TRBJ2-7, with 12 bases identical to TRBD2. J lost 6 bases, V lost 4 bases, and 13 bases had no gene match. Germline assignment: CDR1 SGHDN and CDR2 FVKESK. The CDR3 extends over 17 amino acids. The DNA of the CDR3 is TGTGCCAGCAGCCCCACGGCCCTAGCGGGAGGGCCTCTCGAGCAGTACTTC. Amino acid sequence: CASSPTALAGGPLEQYF.